This TCR beta chain was recovered during a study of T cells after yellow fever vaccination. Whole-study findings and limits: It was the secondary response that reached its peak faster, day 5 versus 15, but it was weaker.

Making TCR cDNA involved 5'RACE template switching, which added UMIs and a universal primer site. One entry per CDR3 protein, called by TCRdb with MiXCR from the 5' RACE reads. The table has about 310,000 distinct CDR3 sequences, less than 4.5% seen once; the top ten hold around 24%. The sample holds a few counts of this clonotype. Its antigen is not identified. V lost 1 base and J 1 base, leaving 5 bases between the germline ends. The germline CDR1 and CDR2 sequences are SGHNT and YYREEE (reference sequence). The CDR3 is 14 amino acids. The chain is built from TRBV5-4 and TRBJ2-2; D remains unclear. This TCR was sampled from a young man who received the YFV17D yellow fever vaccine. The specimen comprised PBMCs, sampled on the day of the yellow fever booster vaccination. CDR3 loop: CASSLPGNTGELFF. DNA of the CDR3: TGTGCCAGCAGCTTGCCAGGGAACACCGGGGAGCTGTTTTTT.